This TCR beta chain was captured by sequencing in a study of shared clonotypes between healthy human individuals. Here immunoSEQ multiplex PCR was the method, and the copy in TCRdb shows in-frame clones only, minus some. The sample contains approximately 2,300,000 clones, roughly 90% of which appear only once. Into CD45RA+ naive and CD45RA-negative memory subsets, the CD4+ cells were split. Germline V gene sequence: CDR1 LGHNA, CDR2 YNFKEQ. The CDR3 totals 15 residues. The junction had 5 bases not matched to a gene; V was cut back by 3 bases and J by 2 bases. The chain couples TRBV4-2 to TRBJ2-3, with TRBD1 matching 7 bases. The sequencing input was naive CD4+ T cells from PBMCs. Noted subset: CD45RA+ positively selected. The TCR comes from a man in his late teens or twenties in good health. Some clones in this sample may be carry-over from other donors' samples. CDR3 DNA sequence: TGTGCCAGCAGCCAGTCGGACAGGTCCACAGATACGCAGTATTTT. Translated: CASSQSDRSTDTQYF.